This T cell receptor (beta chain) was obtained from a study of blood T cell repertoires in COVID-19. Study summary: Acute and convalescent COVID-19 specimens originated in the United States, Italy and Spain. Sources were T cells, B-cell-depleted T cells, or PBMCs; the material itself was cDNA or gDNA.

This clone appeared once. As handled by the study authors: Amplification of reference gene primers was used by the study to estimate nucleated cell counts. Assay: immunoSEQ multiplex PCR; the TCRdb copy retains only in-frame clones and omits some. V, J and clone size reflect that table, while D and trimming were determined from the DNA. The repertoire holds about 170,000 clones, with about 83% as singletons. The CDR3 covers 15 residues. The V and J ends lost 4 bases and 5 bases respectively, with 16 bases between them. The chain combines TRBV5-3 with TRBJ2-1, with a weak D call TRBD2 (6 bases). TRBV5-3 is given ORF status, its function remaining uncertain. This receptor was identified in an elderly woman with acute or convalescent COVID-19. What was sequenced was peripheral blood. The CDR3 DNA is TGTGCCAGAAGCGCCTGGGGGGAGCCTGACAATGAGCAGTTCTTC. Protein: CARSAWGEPDNEQFF.